The clone carrying this T cell receptor beta chain was seen only a few times. Its specificity is unknown. The data belong to a study of T cells in Graves' hyperthyroidism and ophthalmopathy. Authors of the study amplified TCR beta CDR3 regions from RNA transcripts. HTBI primers were employed in a first-round RT-PCR of the TCR CDR3. Each CDR3 protein is one row after TCRdb ran MiXCR on the multiplex PCR reads. This table holds 300,000 to 400,000 distinct CDR3 sequences, roughly 15% found once. Diagnostic decisions used clinical symptoms, serum thyroxine and TRAb, thyroid ultrasound and orbital computed tomography. Out of over 7.5 ml of fresh peripheral blood came the PBMCs. Regarding the study as a whole: Separating ophthalmopathy from stable hyperthyroidism was achieved by a 13 V-J model. Most clonotypes expanded in the thyroid (above 0.001) were also present in blood.

The receptor comes from a woman in her twenties or thirties with Graves' ophthalmopathy. The sample comprised blood.

The CDR3 protein is CATKVWAYQETQYF. Here the CDR3 DNA reads TGTGCCACCAAAGTCTGGGCCTACCAAGAGACCCAGTACTTC. The chain is built from TRBV24-1 and TRBJ2-5; D remains unclear. Germline loops: CDR1 KGHDR, CDR2 SFDVKD. Trimming left V 8 bases short and J 0 bases short, with 12 bases between. This CDR3 has 14 amino acids.